This paragraph reports one T cell receptor beta chain. Primers for the PCR totalled 60 Vbeta and 13 Jbeta. Generated by immunoSEQ multiplex PCR, the TCRdb table keeps only in-frame clones and is missing some. This table holds 140,000 or so clones, approximately 72% found once. The sample originates from a study of cytomegalovirus exposure and HLA in healthy donors. CDR1 is SEHNR, CDR2 FQNEAQ, per germline (reference sequence). The ends were cut back, 4 bases at V and 2 bases at J, with 15 bases in the middle. The CDR3 is made up of 16 amino acids. Sequencing was done on a sample of PBMCs. This TCR derives from a woman aged 55-70 years in good health and CMV-seronegative. The chain uses TRBV7-9 and TRBJ1-3; a weak D match, TRBD1 (6 bases). CDR3 protein: CASSSQGRGTGNTIYF. Written as DNA, the CDR3 is TGTGCCAGCAGCTCACAGGGCCGGGGAACTGGAAACACCATATATTTT.